The present T cell receptor beta chain was sequenced within a study of blood T cell repertoires in COVID-19. Study details: The study drew acute and convalescent COVID-19 samples from the United States, Italy and Spain. PBMCs, B-cell-depleted T cells, or T cells were the source of the cDNA or gDNA that made up the material.

As originally analysed: From reference gene primer amplification, estimates of nucleated cell counts were derived. Assay used: immunoSEQ multiplex PCR; TCRdb lists only in-frame clones, some missing. That table furnishes V, J and clone size, whereas the DNA furnished D and trimming. The sample holds 150,000 to 200,000 clones, approximately 90% seen once. The CDR3 sequence is 16 residues long. Trimming at V came to 3 bases and at J to 3 bases, leaving 6 bases not matched to a gene. Germline CDR1 and CDR2: LNHDA and SQIVND (reference sequence). V gene TRBV19 combines with J gene TRBJ2-3; TRBD2 matches at 10 bases. Specimen: peripheral blood. The sequence derives from a woman aged 55-69 years who had recovered from COVID-19. The CDR3 nucleotides are TGTGCCAGTAGTATTGTAGCGGGGGGCCCAACAGATACGCAGTATTTT. As protein: CASSIVAGGPTDTQYF.